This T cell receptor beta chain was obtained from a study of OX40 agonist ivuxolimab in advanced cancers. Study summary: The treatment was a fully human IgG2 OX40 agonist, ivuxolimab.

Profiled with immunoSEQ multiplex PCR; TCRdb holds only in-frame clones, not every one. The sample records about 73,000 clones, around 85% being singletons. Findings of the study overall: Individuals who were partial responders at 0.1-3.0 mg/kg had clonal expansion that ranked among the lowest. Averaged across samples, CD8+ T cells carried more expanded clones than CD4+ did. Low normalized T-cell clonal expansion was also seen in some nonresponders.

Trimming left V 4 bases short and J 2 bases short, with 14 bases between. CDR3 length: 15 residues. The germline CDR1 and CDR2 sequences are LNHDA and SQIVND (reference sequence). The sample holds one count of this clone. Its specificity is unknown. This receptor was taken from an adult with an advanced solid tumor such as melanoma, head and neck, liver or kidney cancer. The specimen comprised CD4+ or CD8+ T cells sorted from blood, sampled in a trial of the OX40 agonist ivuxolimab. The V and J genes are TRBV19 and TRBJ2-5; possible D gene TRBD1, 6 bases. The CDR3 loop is CASSTLARGQETQYF. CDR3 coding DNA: TGTGCCAGTAGTACGCTGGCCAGGGGACAAGAGACCCAGTACTTC.